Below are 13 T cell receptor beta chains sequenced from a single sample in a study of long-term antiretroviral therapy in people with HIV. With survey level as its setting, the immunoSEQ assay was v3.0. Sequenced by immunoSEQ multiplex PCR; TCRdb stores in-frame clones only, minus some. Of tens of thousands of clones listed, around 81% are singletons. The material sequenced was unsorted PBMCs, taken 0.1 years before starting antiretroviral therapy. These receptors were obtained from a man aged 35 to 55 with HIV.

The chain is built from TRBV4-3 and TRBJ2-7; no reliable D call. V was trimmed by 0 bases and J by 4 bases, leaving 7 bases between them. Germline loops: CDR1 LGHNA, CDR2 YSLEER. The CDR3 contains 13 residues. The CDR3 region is CASSQEFSYEQYF. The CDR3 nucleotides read TGCGCCAGCAGCCAAGAGTTCAGTTACGAGCAGTACTTC.

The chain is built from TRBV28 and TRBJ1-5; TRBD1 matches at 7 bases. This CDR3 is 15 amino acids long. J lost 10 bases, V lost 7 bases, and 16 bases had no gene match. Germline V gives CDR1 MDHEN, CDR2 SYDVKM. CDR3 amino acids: CASTHPGTAGSPQHF. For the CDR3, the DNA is TGTGCCAGCACCCACCCCGGGACAGCGGGATCTCCCCAGCATTTT.

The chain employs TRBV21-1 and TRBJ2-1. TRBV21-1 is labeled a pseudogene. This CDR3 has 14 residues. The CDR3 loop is CASSKGRGYNEQFF. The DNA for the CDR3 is TGTGCCAGCAGCAAGGGACGGGGATACAATGAGCAGTTCTTC.

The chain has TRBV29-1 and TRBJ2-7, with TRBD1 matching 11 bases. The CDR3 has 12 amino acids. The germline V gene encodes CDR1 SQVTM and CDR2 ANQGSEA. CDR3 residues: CEGTGGPYEQYF. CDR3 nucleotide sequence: TGCGAAGGGACAGGGGGTCCCTACGAGCAGTACTTC.

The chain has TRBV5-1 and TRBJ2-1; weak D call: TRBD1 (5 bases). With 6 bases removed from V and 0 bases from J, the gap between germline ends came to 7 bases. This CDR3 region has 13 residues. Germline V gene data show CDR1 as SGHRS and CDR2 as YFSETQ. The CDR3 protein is CASTGFSYNEQFF. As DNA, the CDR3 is TGCGCCAGCACAGGGTTCTCCTACAATGAGCAGTTCTTC.

In DNA, the CDR3 is TGTGCCAGCAGTTCCACAGGGGTAAGTCAGCCCCAGCATTTT. It specifies CASSSTGVSQPQHF. The chain combines TRBV6-6 with TRBJ1-5; 7 bases match TRBD1. Germline V gene data show CDR1 as MNHNY and CDR2 as SVGAGI (reference sequence). The trim removed 4 bases at V and 6 bases at J, leaving 6 bases unmatched. The CDR3 is made up of 14 amino acids.

The CDR3 is CASSQALAGGRTDTQYF. In DNA form, the CDR3 reads TGCGCCAGCAGCCAAGCGCTAGCGGGAGGACGCACAGATACGCAGTATTTT. The chain couples TRBV4-1 to TRBJ2-3, with TRBD2 matching 11 bases. CDR1 is MGHRA and CDR2 is YSYEKL in the germline V gene. V trimming: 1 base; J trimming: 1 base; junction bases outside the gene matches: 4. The CDR3 loop spans 17 amino acids.

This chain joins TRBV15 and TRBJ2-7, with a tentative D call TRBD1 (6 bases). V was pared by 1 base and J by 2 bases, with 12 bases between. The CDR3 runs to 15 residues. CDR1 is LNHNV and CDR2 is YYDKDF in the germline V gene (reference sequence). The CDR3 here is CATSRGATGTYEQYF. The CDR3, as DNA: TGTGCCACCAGCAGAGGGGCCACAGGGACCTACGAGCAGTACTTC.

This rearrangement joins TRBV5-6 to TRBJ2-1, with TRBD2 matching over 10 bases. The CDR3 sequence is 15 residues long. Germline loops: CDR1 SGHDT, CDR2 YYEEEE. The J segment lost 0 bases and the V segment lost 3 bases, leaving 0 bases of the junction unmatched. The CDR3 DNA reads TGTGCCAGCAGCTCTAGCGGGAGCTCCTACAATGAGCAGTTCTTC. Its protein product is CASSSSGSSYNEQFF.

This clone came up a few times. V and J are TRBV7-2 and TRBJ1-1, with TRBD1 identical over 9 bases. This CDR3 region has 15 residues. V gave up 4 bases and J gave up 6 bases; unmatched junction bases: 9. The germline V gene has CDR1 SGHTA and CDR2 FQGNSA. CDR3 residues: CASSSRQGGKSEAFF. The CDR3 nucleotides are TGTGCCAGCAGCTCCCGACAGGGGGGGAAGTCTGAAGCTTTCTTT.

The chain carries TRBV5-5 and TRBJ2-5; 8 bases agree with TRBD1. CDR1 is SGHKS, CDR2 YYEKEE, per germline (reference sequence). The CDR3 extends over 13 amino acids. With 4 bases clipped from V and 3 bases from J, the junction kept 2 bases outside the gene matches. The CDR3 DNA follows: TGTGCCAGCAGCCCACAGGGGGAAGAGACCCAGTACTTC. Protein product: CASSPQGEETQYF.

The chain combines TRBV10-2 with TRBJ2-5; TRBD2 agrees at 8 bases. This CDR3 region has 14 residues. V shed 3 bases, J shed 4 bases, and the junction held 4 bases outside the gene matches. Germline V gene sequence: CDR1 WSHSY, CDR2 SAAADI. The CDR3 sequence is CASSDLAGGETQYF. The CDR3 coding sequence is TGCGCCAGCAGTGATTTGGCGGGAGGAGAGACCCAGTACTTC.

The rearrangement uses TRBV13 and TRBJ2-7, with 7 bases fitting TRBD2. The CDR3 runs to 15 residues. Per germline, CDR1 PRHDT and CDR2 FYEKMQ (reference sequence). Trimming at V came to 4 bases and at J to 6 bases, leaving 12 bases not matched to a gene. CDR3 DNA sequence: TGTGCCAGCAGCTATTCCCCGGGAGGCAAGTCCGAGCAGTACTTC. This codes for CASSYSPGGKSEQYF.